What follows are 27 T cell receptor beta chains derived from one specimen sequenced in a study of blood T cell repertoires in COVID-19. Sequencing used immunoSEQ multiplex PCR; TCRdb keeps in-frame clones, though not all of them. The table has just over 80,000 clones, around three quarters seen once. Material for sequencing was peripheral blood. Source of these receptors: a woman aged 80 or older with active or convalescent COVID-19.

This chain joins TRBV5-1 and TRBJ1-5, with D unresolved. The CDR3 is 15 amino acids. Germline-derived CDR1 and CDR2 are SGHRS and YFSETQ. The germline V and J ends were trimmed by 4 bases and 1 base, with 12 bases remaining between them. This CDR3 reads CASSPSAGSNQPQHF. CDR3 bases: TGCGCCAGCAGCCCATCGGCGGGAAGCAATCAGCCCCAGCATTTT.

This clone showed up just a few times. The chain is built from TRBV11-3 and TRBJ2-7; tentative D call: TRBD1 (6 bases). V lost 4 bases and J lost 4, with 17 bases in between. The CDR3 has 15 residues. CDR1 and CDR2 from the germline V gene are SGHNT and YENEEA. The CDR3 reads CASSSGTGSGYEQYF. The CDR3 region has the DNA TGTGCCAGCAGCTCCGGAACAGGGTCCGGGTACGAGCAGTACTTC.

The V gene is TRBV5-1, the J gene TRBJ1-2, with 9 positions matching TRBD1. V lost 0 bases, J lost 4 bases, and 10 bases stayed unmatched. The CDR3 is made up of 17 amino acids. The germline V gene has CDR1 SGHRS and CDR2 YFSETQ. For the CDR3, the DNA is TGCGCCAGCAGCTTGGTGCCCGGGACAGGGCTAATCTATGGCTACACCTTC. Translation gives CASSLVPGTGLIYGYTF.

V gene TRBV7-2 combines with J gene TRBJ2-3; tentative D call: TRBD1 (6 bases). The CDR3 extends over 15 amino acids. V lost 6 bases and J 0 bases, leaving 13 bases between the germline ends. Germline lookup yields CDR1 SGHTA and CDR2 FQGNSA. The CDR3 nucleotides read TGTGCCAGCAGTTCCCAGGGGTCGAGCACAGATACGCAGTATTTT. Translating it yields CASSSQGSSTDTQYF. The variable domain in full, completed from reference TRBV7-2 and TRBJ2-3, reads GAGVSQSPSNKVTEKGKDVELRCDPISGHTALYWYRQSLGQGLEFLIYFQGNSAPDKSGLPSDRFSAERTGGSVSTLTIQRTQQEDSAVYLCASSSQGSSTDTQYFGPGTRLTVL.

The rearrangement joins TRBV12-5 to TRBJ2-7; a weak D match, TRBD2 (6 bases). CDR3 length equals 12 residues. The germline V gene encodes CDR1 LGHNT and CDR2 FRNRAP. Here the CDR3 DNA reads TGTGCAACGCGGGGACTCGCCTACGAGCAGTACTTC. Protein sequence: CATRGLAYEQYF.

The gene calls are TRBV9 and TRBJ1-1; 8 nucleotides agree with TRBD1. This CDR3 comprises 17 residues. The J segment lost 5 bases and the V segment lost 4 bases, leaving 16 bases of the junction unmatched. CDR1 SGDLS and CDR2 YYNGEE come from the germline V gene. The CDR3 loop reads CASSTSDRGIRGTEAFF. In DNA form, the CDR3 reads TGTGCCAGCAGCACCTCCGACAGGGGAATAAGGGGAACTGAAGCTTTCTTT.

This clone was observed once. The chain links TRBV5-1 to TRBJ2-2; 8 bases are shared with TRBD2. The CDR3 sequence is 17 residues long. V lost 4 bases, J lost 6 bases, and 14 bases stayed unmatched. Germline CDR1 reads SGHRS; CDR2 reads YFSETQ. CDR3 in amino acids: CASSKGPGGIVSGELFF. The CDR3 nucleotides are TGCGCCAGCAGCAAAGGACCGGGAGGGATTGTGTCCGGGGAGCTGTTTTTT.

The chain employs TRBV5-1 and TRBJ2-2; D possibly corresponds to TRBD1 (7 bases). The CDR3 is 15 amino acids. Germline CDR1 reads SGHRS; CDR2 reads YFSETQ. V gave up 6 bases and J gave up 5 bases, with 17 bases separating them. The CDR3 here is CASNFGGGETGELFF. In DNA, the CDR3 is TGCGCCAGCAACTTTGGAGGGGGCGAGACCGGGGAGCTGTTTTTT.

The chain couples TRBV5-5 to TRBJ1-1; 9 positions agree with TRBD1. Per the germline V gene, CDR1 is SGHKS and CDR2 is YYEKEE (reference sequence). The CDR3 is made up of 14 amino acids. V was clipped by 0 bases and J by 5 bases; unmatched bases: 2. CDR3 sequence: CASSLGQGVTEAFF. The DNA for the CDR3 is TGTGCCAGCAGCTTGGGACAGGGGGTGACTGAAGCTTTCTTT. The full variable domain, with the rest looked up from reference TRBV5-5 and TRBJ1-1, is DAGVTQSPTHLIKTRGQQVTLRCSPISGHKSVSWYQQVLGQGPQFIFQYYEKEERGRGNFPDRFSARQFPNYSSELNVNALLLGDSALYLCASSLGQGVTEAFFGQGTRLTVV.

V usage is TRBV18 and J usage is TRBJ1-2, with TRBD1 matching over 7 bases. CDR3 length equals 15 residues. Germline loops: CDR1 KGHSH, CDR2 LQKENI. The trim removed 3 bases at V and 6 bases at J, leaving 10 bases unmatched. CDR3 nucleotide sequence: TGTGCCAGCTCACCCGAGACAGGGATCGAGGATGGCTACACCTTC. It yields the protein CASSPETGIEDGYTF. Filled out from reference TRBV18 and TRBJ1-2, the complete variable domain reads NAGVMQNPRHLVRRRGQEARLRCSPMKGHSHVYWYRQLPEEGLKFMVYLQKENIIDESGMPKERFSAEFPKEGPSILRIQQVVRGDSAAYFCASSPETGIEDGYTFGSGTRLTVV.

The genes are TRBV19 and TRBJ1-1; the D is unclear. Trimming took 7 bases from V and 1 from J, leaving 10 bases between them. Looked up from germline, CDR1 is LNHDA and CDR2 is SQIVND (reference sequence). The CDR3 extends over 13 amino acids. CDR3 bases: TGTGCCAGTAACCGACAAACGAACACTGAAGCTTTCTTT. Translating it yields CASNRQTNTEAFF.

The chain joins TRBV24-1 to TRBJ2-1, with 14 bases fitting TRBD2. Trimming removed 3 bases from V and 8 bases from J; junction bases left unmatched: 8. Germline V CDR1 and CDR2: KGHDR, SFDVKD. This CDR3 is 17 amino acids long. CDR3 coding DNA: TGTGCCACCAGTGATGGGACTAGCGGGGGATCTCGGGATGAGCAGTTCTTC. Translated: CATSDGTSGGSRDEQFF.

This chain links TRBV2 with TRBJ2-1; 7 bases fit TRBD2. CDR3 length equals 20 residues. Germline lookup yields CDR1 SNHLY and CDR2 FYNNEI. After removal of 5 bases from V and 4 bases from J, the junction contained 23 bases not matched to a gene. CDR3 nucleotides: TGTGCCAGCAGTCATCCTCGTCAACCCATTGGGCTGGGGGGGTACAATGAGCAGTTCTTC. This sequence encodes CASSHPRQPIGLGGYNEQFF.

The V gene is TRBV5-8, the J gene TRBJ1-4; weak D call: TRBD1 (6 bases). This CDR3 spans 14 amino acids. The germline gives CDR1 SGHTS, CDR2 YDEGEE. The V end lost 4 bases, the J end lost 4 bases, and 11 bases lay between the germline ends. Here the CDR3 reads CASSVRGSNEKLFF. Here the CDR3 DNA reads TGTGCCAGCAGCGTCAGGGGAAGTAATGAAAAACTGTTTTTT.

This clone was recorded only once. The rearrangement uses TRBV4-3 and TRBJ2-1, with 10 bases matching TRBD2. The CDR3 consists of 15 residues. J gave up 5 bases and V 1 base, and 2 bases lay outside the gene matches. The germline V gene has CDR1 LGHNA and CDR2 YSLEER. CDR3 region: CASSQVLAGDNEQFF. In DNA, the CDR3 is TGCGCCAGCAGCCAAGTGCTAGCGGGGGACAATGAGCAGTTCTTC.

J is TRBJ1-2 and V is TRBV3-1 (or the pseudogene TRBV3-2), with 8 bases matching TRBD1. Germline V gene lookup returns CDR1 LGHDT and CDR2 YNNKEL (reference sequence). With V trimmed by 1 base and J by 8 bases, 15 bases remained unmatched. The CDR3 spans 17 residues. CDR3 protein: CASSQGVGTGGGGGYTF. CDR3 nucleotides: TGTGCCAGCAGCCAAGGTGTGGGAACAGGGGGGGGAGGCGGCTACACCTTC.

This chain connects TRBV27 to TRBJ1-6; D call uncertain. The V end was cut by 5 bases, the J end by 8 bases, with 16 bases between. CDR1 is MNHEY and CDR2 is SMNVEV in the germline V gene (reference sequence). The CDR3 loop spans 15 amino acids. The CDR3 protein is CASSALGSWDSPLHF. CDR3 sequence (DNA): TGTGCCAGCAGTGCACTAGGATCGTGGGATTCACCCCTCCACTTT.

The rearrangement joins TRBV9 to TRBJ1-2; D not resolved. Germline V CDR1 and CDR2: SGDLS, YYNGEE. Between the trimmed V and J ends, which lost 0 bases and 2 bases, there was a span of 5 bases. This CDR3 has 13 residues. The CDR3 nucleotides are TGTGCCAGCAGCGTAGCATCCAACTATGGCTACACCTTC. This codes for CASSVASNYGYTF.

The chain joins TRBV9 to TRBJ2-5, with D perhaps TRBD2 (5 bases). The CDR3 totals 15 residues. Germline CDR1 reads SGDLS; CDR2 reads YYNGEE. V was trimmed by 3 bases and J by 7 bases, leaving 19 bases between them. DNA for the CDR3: TGTGCCAGCAGCGCCCGACTATATGGGGATGTGACCCAGTACTTC. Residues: CASSARLYGDVTQYF.

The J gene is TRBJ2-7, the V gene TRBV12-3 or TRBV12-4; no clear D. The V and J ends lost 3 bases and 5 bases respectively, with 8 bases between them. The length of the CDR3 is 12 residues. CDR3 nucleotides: TGTGCCAGCAGTTTTTTTCCCGACGAGCAGTACTTC. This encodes CASSFFPDEQYF.

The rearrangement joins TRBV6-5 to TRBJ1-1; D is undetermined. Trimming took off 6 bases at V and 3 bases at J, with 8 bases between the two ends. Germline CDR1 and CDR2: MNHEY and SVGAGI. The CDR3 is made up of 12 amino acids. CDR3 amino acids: CASRTDYTEAFF. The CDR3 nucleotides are TGTGCCAGCAGAACTGATTACACTGAAGCTTTCTTT.

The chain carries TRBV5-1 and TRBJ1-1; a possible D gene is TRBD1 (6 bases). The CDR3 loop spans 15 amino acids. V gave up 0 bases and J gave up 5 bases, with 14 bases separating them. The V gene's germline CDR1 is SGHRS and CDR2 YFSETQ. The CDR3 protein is CASSLEWGLGTEAFF. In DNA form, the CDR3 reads TGCGCCAGCAGCTTGGAGTGGGGGCTCGGGACTGAAGCTTTCTTT.

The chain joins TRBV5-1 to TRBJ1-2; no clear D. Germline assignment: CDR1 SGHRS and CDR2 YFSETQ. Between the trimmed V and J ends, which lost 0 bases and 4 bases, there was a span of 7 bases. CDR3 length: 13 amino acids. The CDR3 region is CASSLGGSYGYTF. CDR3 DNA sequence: TGCGCCAGCAGCTTGGGTGGCAGCTATGGCTACACCTTC.

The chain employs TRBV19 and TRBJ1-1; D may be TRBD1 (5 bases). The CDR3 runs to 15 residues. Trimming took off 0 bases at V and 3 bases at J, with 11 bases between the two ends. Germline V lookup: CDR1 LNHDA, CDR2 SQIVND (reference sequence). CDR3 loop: CASSIDVGGDTEAFF. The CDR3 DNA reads TGTGCCAGTAGTATAGACGTGGGAGGGGACACTGAAGCTTTCTTT.

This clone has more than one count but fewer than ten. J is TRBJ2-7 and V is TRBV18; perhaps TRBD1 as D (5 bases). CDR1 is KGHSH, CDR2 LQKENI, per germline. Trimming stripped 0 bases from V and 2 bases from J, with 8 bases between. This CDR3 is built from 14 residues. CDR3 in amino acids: CASSPPQGTYEQYF. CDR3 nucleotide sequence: TGTGCCAGCTCACCACCGCAGGGTACCTACGAGCAGTACTTC.

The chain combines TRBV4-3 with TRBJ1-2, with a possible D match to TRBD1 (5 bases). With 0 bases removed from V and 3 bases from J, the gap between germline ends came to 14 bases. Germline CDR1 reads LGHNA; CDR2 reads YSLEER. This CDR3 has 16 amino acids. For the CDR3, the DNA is TGCGCCAGCAGCCAAGATATAACAGGCAGGGACTATGGCTACACCTTC. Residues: CASSQDITGRDYGYTF.

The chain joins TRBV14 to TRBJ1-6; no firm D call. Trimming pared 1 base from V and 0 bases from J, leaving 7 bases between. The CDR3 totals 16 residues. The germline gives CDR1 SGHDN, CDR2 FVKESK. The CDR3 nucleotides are TGTGCCAGCAGCCAAGCCTGGAGCTCCTATAATTCACCCCTCCACTTT. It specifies CASSQAWSSYNSPLHF. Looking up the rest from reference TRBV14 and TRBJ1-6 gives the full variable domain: EAGVTQFPSHSVIEKGQTVTLRCDPISGHDNLYWYRRVMGKEIKFLLHFVKESKQDESGMPNNRFLAERTGGTYSTLKVQPAELEDSGVYFCASSQAWSSYNSPLHFGNGTRLTVT.